The 17 T cell receptor beta chains given below trace back to one sample, sequenced in a study of cytomegalovirus exposure and HLA in healthy donors. Primers included in the PCR were 60 Vbeta and 13 Jbeta primers. Some clones are missing from TCRdb's copy, which holds only in-frame ones; the method was immunoSEQ multiplex PCR. The sample consists of about 190,000 clones, approximately 86% of them appearing once. The sample consisted of PBMCs. The receptor set was obtained from a woman aged 18-35 years in good health and CMV-seronegative.

This clone was seen just once. V and J are TRBV6-6 and TRBJ1-5; 8 nucleotides line up with TRBD1. J gave up 6 bases and V 6 bases, and 13 bases lay outside the gene matches. Germline assignment: CDR1 MNHNY and CDR2 SVGAGI (reference sequence). This CDR3 comprises 16 residues. Here the CDR3 reads CASRYDRGKTGQPQHF. The CDR3 coding sequence is TGTGCCAGCAGATACGACAGGGGTAAGACCGGTCAGCCCCAGCATTTT.

This chain connects TRBV20-1 to TRBJ1-2; D uncertain. The CDR3 sequence is 11 residues long. Germline V gene data show CDR1 as DFQATT and CDR2 as SNEGSKA (reference sequence). V was cut by 0 bases and J by 7 bases, with 6 bases left in between. The CDR3 DNA follows: TGCAGTGCTAGAGACCCGGTTGGCTACACCTTC. Amino acid sequence: CSARDPVGYTF.

V and J are TRBV11-3 and TRBJ2-2; D may be TRBD2 (6 bases). Trimming cost V 2 bases and J 4 bases, with 11 bases left between them. Germline loops: CDR1 SGHNT, CDR2 YENEEA. The CDR3 has 15 residues. In DNA form, the CDR3 reads TGTGCCAGCAGCTTACCGGGACTTACCACCGGGGAGCTGTTTTTT. It yields the protein CASSLPGLTTGELFF.

This chain joins TRBV6-6 and TRBJ2-5, with D tentatively TRBD2 (6 bases). CDR3 length: 14 residues. The V end was cut by 6 bases, the J end by 1 base, with 12 bases between. The V gene's germline CDR1 is MNHNY and CDR2 SVGAGI (reference sequence). This CDR3 is CASSLGGIQETQYF. Here the CDR3 DNA reads TGTGCCAGCAGCCTTGGAGGGATCCAAGAGACCCAGTACTTC.

A note on this clone: Compared with germline, one end of the junction differs, possibly owing to a read error. This sequence joins TRBV15 and TRBJ2-7; the match to TRBD2 covers 7 bases. The germline V gene encodes CDR1 LNHNV and CDR2 YYDKDF (reference sequence). CDR3 length: 17 residues. The CDR3 region is CAPSRDRGSGESYEQYF. Written as DNA, the CDR3 is TGTGCCCCCAGCAGAGATCGGGGAAGCGGGGAAAGCTACGAGCAGTACTTC.

The CDR3 here is CASSHRSEVQTKQFF. The DNA of the CDR3 is TGTGCCAGCTCACACCGCTCGGAGGTTCAGACAAAACAGTTCTTC. The rearrangement joins TRBV18 to TRBJ2-1; maybe TRBD2 (5 bases). V lost 4 bases and J lost 13, with 23 bases in between. CDR1 is KGHSH and CDR2 is LQKENI in the germline V gene. The CDR3 has 15 residues.

V and J are TRBV28 and TRBJ1-1; TRBD1 might be the D (5 bases). V dropped 5 bases and J dropped 1 base, with 8 bases sitting between them. Germline CDR1 reads MDHEN; CDR2 reads SYDVKM. The CDR3 has 13 residues. CDR3 sequence: CASSPQGNTEAFF. The CDR3 DNA reads TGTGCCAGCAGTCCCCAGGGGAACACTGAAGCTTTCTTT.

The chain employs TRBV11-2 and TRBJ2-7, with 8 bases lining up with TRBD1. J was trimmed by 5 bases and V by 2 bases; bases with no gene match: 5. The CDR3 totals 14 residues. CDR1 and CDR2 from the germline V gene are SGHAT and FQNNGV. For the CDR3, the DNA is TGTGCCAGCAGCTTATGGACAGGGACGGACGAGCAGTACTTC. Amino acids: CASSLWTGTDEQYF.

Note on this clone: The identical CDR3 is also encoded by other nucleotide sequences in the sample. The V call is TRBV7-9, the J call TRBJ1-5, with D possibly matching TRBD1 (6 bases). Trimming pared 5 bases from V and 1 base from J, leaving 9 bases between. Germline V CDR1 and CDR2: SEHNR, FQNEAQ (reference sequence). The CDR3 runs to 14 residues. The CDR3 here is CASSGDTSNQPQHF. The CDR3 DNA follows: TGTGCCAGCAGCGGGGACACCAGCAATCAGCCCCAGCATTTT.

This rearrangement joins TRBV9 to TRBJ2-3; no firm D call. CDR1 SGDLS and CDR2 YYNGEE come from the germline V gene. Trimming shortened V by 6 bases and J by 1 base, and 9 bases separated the two germline ends. This CDR3 region has 13 residues. The chain's CDR3 is CASNLQGTDTQYF. The CDR3 coding sequence is TGTGCCAGCAACCTCCAGGGCACAGATACGCAGTATTTT. Full variable domain (rest looked up from reference TRBV9 and TRBJ2-3): DSGVTQTPKHLITATGQRVTLRCSPRSGDLSVYWYQQSLDQGLQFLIQYYNGEERAKGNILERFSAQQFPDLHSELNLSSLELGDSALYFCASNLQGTDTQYFGPGTRLTVL.

The V gene is TRBV19, the J gene TRBJ1-1; 10 nucleotides match TRBD1. Germline loops: CDR1 LNHDA, CDR2 SQIVND (reference sequence). V shed 0 bases and J 5 bases; nucleotides not matched to a gene: 3. This CDR3 is 15 amino acids long. The chain's CDR3 is CASSIETGGRTEAFF. CDR3 nucleotides: TGTGCCAGTAGTATAGAGACAGGGGGCAGAACTGAAGCTTTCTTT.

The chain couples TRBV19 to TRBJ2-1; 7 bases agree with TRBD2. This CDR3 is 15 amino acids long. J gave up 0 bases and V 4 bases, and 3 bases lay outside the gene matches. The germline V gene has CDR1 LNHDA and CDR2 SQIVND (reference sequence). CDR3 region: CASSTSGSSYNEQFF. CDR3 in DNA: TGTGCCAGTAGTACTAGCGGAAGCTCCTACAATGAGCAGTTCTTC.

J is TRBJ2-7 and V is TRBV5-5; 7 bases are a match to TRBD2. The V gene's germline CDR1 is SGHKS and CDR2 YYEKEE (reference sequence). There are 20 residues in the CDR3. J lost 6 bases, V lost 0 bases, and 24 bases had no gene match. The CDR3 loop reads CASSLGGGGAGWDLHPEQYF. The CDR3 coding sequence is TGTGCCAGCAGCTTGGGTGGGGGGGGAGCGGGATGGGACCTTCACCCCGAGCAGTACTTC.

The rearrangement links TRBV11-3 to TRBJ1-4, with no clear D. CDR1 is SGHNT and CDR2 is YENEEA in the germline V gene. CDR3 length: 15 residues. Trimming took off 5 bases at V and 8 bases at J, with 18 bases between the two ends. The CDR3: CASSPDRGEAEKLFF. In DNA form, the CDR3 reads TGTGCCAGCAGCCCGGATCGCGGGGAAGCAGAAAAACTGTTTTTT.

The V gene is TRBV19, the J gene TRBJ1-1; D unresolved. The germline V gene encodes CDR1 LNHDA and CDR2 SQIVND (reference sequence). This CDR3 is built from 13 residues. Trimming left V 3 bases short and J 1 base short, with 6 bases between. In DNA form, the CDR3 reads TGTGCCAGTAGTATCCAGGAGAACACTGAAGCTTTCTTT. It is translated as CASSIQENTEAFF.

The rearrangement joins TRBV28 to TRBJ2-5; D gene uncertain. Trimming stripped 6 bases from V and 5 bases from J, with 25 bases between. Germline CDR1 and CDR2: MDHEN and SYDVKM. CDR3 length: 17 residues. The CDR3 DNA is TGTGCCAGCAGCAACCAACCCCGAATGATCCGGTCGGAGACCCAGTACTTC. Protein sequence: CASSNQPRMIRSETQYF.

As for this clone: At one boundary the junction diverges from the germline segment, which might be a read error. V gene TRBV6-4 combines with J gene TRBJ2-5; 10 nucleotides match TRBD1. Germline values: CDR1 MRHNA, CDR2 SNTAGT. The CDR3 consists of 15 residues. The CDR3 spells CVSNWDRGIEETQYF. Written as DNA, the CDR3 is TGTGTCAGCAATTGGGACAGGGGTATAGAAGAGACCCAGTACTTC.